This T cell receptor beta chain was retrieved from a study of graft-versus-host responses after intestinal transplantation. Looking at the study overall: The transplants performed in recipients were multivisceral, liver-intestinal, or isolated intestinal. Regarding the study as a whole: Graft-donor T cell macrochimerism in patients accompanied high graft-versus-host to host-versus-graft clonal ratios in allografts. Early declines in HvG clones that occurred post-transplant were associated with peak circulating GvH clone levels.

There are 16 residues in the CDR3. Germline V gives CDR1 MNHNS, CDR2 SASEGT. Trimming took off 0 bases at V and 4 bases at J, with 12 bases between the two ends. This clone was seen once. No antigen is known for it. The assay was immunoSEQ multiplex PCR, and TCRdb's table has in-frame clones only and misses some. The data hold some 45,000 clones, with roughly 90% observed a single time. The J gene is TRBJ2-2, the V gene TRBV6-1; D is unclear. The input for sequencing was PBMCs, taken 524 days after transplant. The TCR comes from a human patient who received an intestinal transplant, so some T cells may come from the graft donor. The CDR3 bases are TGTGCCAGCAGTGAAGCGCTATGGGGTAGCACCGGGGAGCTGTTTTTT. Its protein product is CASSEALWGSTGELFF.